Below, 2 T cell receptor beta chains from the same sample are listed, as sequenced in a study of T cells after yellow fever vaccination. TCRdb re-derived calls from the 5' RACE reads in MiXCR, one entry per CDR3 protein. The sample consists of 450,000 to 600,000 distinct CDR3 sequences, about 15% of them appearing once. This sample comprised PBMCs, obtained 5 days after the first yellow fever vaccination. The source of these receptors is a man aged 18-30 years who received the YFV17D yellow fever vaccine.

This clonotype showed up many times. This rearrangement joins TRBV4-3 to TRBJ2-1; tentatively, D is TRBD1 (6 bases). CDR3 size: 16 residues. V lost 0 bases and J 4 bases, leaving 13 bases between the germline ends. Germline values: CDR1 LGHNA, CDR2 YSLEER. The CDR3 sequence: CASSQDRGPGYNEQFF. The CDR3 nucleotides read TGCGCCAGCAGCCAAGACAGGGGCCCCGGTTACAATGAGCAGTTCTTC.

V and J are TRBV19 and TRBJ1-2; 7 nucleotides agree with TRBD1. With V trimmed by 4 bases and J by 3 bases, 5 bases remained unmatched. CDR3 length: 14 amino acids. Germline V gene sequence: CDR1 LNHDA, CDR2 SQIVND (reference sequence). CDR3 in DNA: TGTGCCAGTAGTACCACGGACAGGTACTATGGCTACACCTTC. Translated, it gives CASSTTDRYYGYTF.